Here is one TCR beta chain with its context. Its antigen is not identified. The sample belongs to a study of regulatory T cells in long-lasting Graves disease. General study results and limits: With persistent disease, TRBV28, TRBJ1-2 and TRBJ2-5 were the favored segments.

Time point reported: newly diagnosed GD, antithyroid drugs for less than 3 months. PBMC-derived RNA was used for the TCR library. Germline values: CDR1 MGHRA, CDR2 YSYEKL. The CDR3 runs to 15 residues. V was clipped by 4 bases and J by 4 bases, with 14 bases between them. Through Arm-PCR of CDR3 regions and iRepertoire HTBI primers, TCR beta libraries were built. Using its own MiXCR run on the multiplex PCR reads, TCRdb lists one record per CDR3 protein. The data contain hundreds of thousands of distinct CDR3 sequences, around 15% of them singletons. This sample also belongs to another study, concerning T cells in Graves' hyperthyroidism and ophthalmopathy.

This specimen consisted of peripheral blood mononuclear cells (PBMCs), obtained at new diagnosis, from a patient treated with antithyroid drugs. The clonotype comes from a woman in her 30s with Graves disease. The chain joins TRBV4-1 to TRBJ1-3; D unclear. CDR3 in DNA: TGCGCCAGCAGCCTGGACCGAGGACTAGGAAACACCATATATTTT. The encoded protein is CASSLDRGLGNTIYF.